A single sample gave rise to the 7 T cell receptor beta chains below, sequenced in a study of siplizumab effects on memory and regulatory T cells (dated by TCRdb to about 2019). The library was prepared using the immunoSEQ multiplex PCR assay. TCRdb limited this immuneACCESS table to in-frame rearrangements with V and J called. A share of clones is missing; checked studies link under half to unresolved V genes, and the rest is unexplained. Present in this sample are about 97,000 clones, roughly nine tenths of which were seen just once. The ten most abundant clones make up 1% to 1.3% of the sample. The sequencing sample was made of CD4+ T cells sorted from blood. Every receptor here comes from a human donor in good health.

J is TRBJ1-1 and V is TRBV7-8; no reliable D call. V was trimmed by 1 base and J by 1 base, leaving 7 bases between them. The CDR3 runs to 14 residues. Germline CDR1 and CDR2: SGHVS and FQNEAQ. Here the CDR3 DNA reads TGTGCCAGCAGCTTAGTTCGGGGGAACACTGAAGCTTTCTTT. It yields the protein CASSLVRGNTEAFF.

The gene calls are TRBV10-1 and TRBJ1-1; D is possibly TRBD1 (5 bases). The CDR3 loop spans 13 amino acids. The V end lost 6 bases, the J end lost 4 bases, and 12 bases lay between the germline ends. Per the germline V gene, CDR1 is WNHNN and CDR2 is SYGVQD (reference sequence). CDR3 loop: CASRPREGTEAFF. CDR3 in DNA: TGCGCCAGCAGACCCAGGGAGGGCACTGAAGCTTTCTTT.

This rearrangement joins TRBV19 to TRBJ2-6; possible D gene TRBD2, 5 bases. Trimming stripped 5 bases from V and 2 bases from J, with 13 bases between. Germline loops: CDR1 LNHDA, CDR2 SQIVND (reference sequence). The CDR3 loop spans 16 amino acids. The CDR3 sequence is CASSLYQEAGANVLTF. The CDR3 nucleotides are TGTGCCAGTAGTTTATACCAGGAGGCTGGGGCCAACGTCCTGACTTTC.

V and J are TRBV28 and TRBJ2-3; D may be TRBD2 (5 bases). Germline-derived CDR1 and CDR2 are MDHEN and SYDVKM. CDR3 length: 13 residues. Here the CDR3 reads CARDRTVTDTQYF. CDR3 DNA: TGTGCGAGGGATAGGACTGTTACAGATACGCAGTATTTT.

The CDR3 loop is CSEKIVGGDNEQFF. CDR3 sequence (DNA): TGCAGCGAGAAAATAGTGGGAGGGGACAATGAGCAGTTCTTC. The J gene is TRBJ2-1, the V gene TRBV29-1; 7 nucleotides agree with TRBD2. The germline gives CDR1 SQVTM, CDR2 ANQGSEA. The junction had 11 bases not matched to a gene; V was cut back by 7 bases and J by 5 bases. This CDR3 comprises 14 residues.

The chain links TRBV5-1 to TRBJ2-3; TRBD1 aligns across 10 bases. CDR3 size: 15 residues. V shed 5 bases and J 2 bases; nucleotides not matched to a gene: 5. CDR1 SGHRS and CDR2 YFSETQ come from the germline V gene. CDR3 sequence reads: CASRPGTGATDTQYF. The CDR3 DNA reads TGCGCCAGCAGACCCGGGACAGGGGCCACAGATACGCAGTATTTT.

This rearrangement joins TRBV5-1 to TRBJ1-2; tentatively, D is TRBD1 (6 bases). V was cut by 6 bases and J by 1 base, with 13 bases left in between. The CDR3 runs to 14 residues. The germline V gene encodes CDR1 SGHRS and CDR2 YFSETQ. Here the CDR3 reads CASKSRGGNYGYTF. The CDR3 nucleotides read TGCGCCAGCAAATCTAGGGGGGGTAACTATGGCTACACCTTC.